The 3 T cell receptor beta chains reported below all come from one sample, sequenced in a study of T cells expressing NK-cell markers. TCRdb re-called the 5' RACE reads and gives one entry per CDR3 protein, without DNA. The listing contains some 280,000 distinct CDR3 sequences. Input material: blood T cells: a sorted CD56 or NKG2C T cell subset, CD4+ or CD8+ T cells, or bulk PBMC T cells (not recorded which). These receptors were taken from a man younger than 30 in good health.

CDR3 sequence reads: CAVGLLSSYNEQFF. This chain connects TRBV12-3 or TRBV12-4 to TRBJ2-1. The CDR3 runs to 14 residues.

The chain combines TRBV28 with TRBJ1-1. CDR3 length: 12 amino acids. Germline CDR1 and CDR2: MDHEN and SYDVKM. The CDR3 reads CASSYVGTEAFF.

The chain has TRBV5-1 and TRBJ2-2; without DNA, the TCRdb call of TRBD1 cannot be checked. Germline CDR1 is SGHRS and CDR2 is YFSETQ. CDR3 length equals 15 residues. The CDR3 loop reads CASSLAGPNTGELFF.